This TCR beta chain was retrieved from a study of monozygotic twins with inflammatory bowel disease. Study results and caveats: There was no support for any single strong signal or clonotype associated with IBD. Between concordant and discordant twins, repertoire similarity failed to differ, a result that limited power may explain.

Reprocessing the 5' RACE reads, TCRdb reports a single entry for every CDR3 protein and omits DNA. The sample holds hundreds of thousands of distinct CDR3 sequences. As to this clonotype: Antigen specificity is unknown.

The TCR comes from a human donor with ulcerative colitis or Crohn's disease, or a healthy co-twin of an affected twin (not recorded which). Sequencing input: blood.

The CDR3 sequence: CASSLSGQGPNEQFF. V gene TRBV7-9 combines with J gene TRBJ2-1; the TRBD1 assignment by TCRdb is unverifiable without DNA. Germline V gives CDR1 SEHNR, CDR2 FQNEAQ (reference sequence). The CDR3 is made up of 15 amino acids.